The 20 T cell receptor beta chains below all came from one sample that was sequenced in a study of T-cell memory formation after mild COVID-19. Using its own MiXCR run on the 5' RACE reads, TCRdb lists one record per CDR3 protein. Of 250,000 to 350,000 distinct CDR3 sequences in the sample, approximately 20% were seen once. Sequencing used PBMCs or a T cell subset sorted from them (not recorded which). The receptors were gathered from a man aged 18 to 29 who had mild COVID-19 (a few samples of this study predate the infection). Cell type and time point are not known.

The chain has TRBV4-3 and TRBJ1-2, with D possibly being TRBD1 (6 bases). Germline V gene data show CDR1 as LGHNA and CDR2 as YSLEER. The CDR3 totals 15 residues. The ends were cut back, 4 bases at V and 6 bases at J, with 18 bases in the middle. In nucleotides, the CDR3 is TGCGCCAGCAGCCCGGACCTTGGGACATGGGATGGCTACACCTTC. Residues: CASSPDLGTWDGYTF.

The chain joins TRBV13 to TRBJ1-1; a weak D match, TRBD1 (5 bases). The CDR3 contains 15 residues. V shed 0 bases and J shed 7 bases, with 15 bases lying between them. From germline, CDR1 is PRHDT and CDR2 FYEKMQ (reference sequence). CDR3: CASSLGYRMGVEAFF. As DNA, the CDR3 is TGTGCCAGCAGCTTAGGCTATAGGATGGGGGTTGAAGCTTTCTTT.

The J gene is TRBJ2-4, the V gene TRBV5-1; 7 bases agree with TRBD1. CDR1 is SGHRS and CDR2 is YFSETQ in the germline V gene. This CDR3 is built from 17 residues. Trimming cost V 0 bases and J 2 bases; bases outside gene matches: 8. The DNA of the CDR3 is TGCGCCAGCAGCTTGGAGGCAGGGGGAGTATCCAAAAACATTCAGTACTTC. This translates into CASSLEAGGVSKNIQYF.

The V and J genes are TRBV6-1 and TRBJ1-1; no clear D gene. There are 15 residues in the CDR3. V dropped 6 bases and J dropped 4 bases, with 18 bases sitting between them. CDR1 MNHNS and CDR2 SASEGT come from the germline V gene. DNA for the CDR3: TGTGCCAGCAGCCGTCGAATCGGACCGGCCACTGAAGCTTTCTTT. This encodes CASSRRIGPATEAFF.

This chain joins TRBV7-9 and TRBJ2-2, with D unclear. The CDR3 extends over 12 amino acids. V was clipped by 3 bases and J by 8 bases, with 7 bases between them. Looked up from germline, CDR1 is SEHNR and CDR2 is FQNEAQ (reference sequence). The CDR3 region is CASSFFAGELFF. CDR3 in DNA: TGTGCCAGCAGCTTCTTCGCGGGGGAGCTGTTTTTT.

The CDR3 spells CASSAPAGGEVEQFF. CDR3 DNA sequence: TGTGCCAGCTCGGCCCCAGCGGGGGGGGAGGTTGAGCAGTTCTTC. The chain uses TRBV13 and TRBJ2-1; 10 bases are shared with TRBD2. V gave up 8 bases and J gave up 9 bases; unmatched junction bases: 13. Germline CDR1 reads PRHDT; CDR2 reads FYEKMQ (reference sequence). The CDR3 runs 15 residues. The full variable domain, in which reference TRBV13 and TRBJ2-1 provide the parts outside the CDR3, is AAGVIQSPRHLIKEKRETATLKCYPIPRHDTVYWYQQGPGQDPQFLISFYEKMQSDKGSIPDRFSAQQFSDYHSELNMSSLELGDSALYFCASSAPAGGEVEQFFGPGTRLTVL.

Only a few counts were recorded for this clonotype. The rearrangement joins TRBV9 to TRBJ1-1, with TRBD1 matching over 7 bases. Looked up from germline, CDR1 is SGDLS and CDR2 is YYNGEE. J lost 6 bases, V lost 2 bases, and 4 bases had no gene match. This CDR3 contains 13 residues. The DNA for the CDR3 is TGTGCCAGCAGCGTGACAGGGAGATCTGAAGCTTTCTTT. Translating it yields CASSVTGRSEAFF.

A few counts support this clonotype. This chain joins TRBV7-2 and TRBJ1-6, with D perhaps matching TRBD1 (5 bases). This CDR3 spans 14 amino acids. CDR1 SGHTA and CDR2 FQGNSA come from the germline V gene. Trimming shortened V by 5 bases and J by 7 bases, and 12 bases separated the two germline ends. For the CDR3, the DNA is TGTGCCAGCAGCATCCGGGACGGGAATTCACCCCTCCACTTT. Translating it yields CASSIRDGNSPLHF. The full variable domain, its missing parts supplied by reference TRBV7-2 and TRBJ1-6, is GAGVSQSPSNKVTEKGKDVELRCDPISGHTALYWYRQSLGQGLEFLIYFQGNSAPDKSGLPSDRFSAERTGGSVSTLTIQRTQQEDSAVYLCASSIRDGNSPLHFGNGTRLTVT.

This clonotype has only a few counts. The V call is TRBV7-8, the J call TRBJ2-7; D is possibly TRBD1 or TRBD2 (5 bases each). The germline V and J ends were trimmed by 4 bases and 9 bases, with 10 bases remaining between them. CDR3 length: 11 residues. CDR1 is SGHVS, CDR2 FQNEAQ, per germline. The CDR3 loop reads CASSSRDAQYF. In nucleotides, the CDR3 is TGTGCCAGCAGCTCAAGGGACGCGCAGTACTTC.

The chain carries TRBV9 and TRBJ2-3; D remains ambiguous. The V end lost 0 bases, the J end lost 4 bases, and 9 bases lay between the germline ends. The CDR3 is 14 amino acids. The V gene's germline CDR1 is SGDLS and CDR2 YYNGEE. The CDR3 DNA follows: TGTGCCAGCAGCGTAGGGGGAACCGCAGATACGCAGTATTTT. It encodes CASSVGGTADTQYF.

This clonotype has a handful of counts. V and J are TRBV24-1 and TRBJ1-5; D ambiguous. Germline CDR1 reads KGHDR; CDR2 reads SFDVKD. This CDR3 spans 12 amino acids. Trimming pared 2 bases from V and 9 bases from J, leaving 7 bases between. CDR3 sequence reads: CATSDSGRPQHF. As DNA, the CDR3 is TGTGCCACCAGTGATTCGGGGAGGCCCCAGCATTTT.

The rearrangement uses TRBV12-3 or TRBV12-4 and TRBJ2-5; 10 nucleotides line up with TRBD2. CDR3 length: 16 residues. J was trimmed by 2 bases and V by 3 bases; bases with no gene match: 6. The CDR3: CASSFQASGGQETQYF. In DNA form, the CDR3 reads TGTGCCAGCAGTTTTCAGGCTAGCGGGGGACAAGAGACCCAGTACTTC.

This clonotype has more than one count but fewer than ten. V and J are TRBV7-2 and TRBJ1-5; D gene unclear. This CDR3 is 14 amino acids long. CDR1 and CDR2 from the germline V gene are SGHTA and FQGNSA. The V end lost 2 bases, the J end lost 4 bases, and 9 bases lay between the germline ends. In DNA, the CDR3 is TGTGCCAGCAGCTTACAGGTTGGAAATCAGCCCCAGCATTTT. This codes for CASSLQVGNQPQHF. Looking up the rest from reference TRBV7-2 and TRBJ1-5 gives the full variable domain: GAGVSQSPSNKVTEKGKDVELRCDPISGHTALYWYRQSLGQGLEFLIYFQGNSAPDKSGLPSDRFSAERTGGSVSTLTIQRTQQEDSAVYLCASSLQVGNQPQHFGDGTRLSIL.

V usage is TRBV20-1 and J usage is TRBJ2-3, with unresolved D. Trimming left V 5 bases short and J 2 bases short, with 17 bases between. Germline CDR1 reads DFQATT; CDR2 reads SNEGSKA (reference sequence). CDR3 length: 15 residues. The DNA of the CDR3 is TGCAGTGCTCCCCTTTCGGTGGCTCCCACAGATACGCAGTATTTT. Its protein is CSAPLSVAPTDTQYF.

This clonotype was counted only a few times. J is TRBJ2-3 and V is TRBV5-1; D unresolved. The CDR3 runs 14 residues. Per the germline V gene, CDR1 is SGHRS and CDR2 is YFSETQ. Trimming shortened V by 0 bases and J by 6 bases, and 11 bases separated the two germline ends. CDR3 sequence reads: CASSLGPNLDTQYF. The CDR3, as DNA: TGCGCCAGCAGCTTGGGGCCTAATCTTGATACGCAGTATTTT.

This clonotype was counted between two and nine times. The chain's CDR3 is CASSPDRLGQPQHF. The DNA for the CDR3 is TGTGCCAGCAGCCCCGACCGACTTGGGCAGCCCCAGCATTTT. The chain is built from TRBV11-2 and TRBJ1-5, with D uncertain. The germline gives CDR1 SGHAT, CDR2 FQNNGV. The CDR3 is 14 residues long. The V and J ends lost 5 bases and 7 bases respectively, with 15 bases between them.

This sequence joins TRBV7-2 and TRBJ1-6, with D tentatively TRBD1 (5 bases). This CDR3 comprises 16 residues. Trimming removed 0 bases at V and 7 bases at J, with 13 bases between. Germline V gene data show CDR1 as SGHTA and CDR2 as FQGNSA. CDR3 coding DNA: TGTGCCAGCAGCTTAGCGGCCAGGTGGGGGAATTCACCCCTCCACTTT. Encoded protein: CASSLAARWGNSPLHF.

The CDR3 sequence: CAWSVRIGEKLFF. In DNA form, the CDR3 reads TGTGCCTGGAGTGTACGTATAGGTGAAAAACTGTTTTTT. The chain links TRBV30 to TRBJ1-4; D uncertain. The CDR3 totals 13 residues. Per germline, CDR1 GTSNPN and CDR2 SVGIG (reference sequence). V gave up 0 bases and J gave up 7 bases, with 9 bases separating them.

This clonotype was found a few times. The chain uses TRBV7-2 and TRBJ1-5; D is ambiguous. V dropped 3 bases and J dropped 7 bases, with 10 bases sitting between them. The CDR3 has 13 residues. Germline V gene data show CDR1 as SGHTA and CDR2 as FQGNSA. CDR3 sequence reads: CASSFLQSQPQHF. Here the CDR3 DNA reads TGTGCCAGCAGCTTCTTACAATCGCAGCCCCAGCATTTT.

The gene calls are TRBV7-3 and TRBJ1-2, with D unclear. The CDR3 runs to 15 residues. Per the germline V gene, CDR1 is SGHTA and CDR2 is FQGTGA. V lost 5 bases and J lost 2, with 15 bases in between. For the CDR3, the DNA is TGTGCCAGCAGCGAACGACCGGACGGAAACTATGGCTACACCTTC. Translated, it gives CASSERPDGNYGYTF.